The clone carrying this T cell receptor beta chain was recorded only once. Measured with immunoSEQ multiplex PCR; TCRdb has only the in-frame clones, and not every one. The sample has 240,000 or so clones, about 89% seen once. Trimming shortened V by 1 base and J by 4 bases, and 14 bases separated the two germline ends. The CDR3 consists of 16 residues. The V gene's germline CDR1 is SGHTA and CDR2 FQGNSA. This sample is part of a study of blood T cell repertoires in COVID-19. The sequenced material came from PBMCs or T cells enriched from blood (not recorded which). This TCR derives from a man aged 40-49 years who had recovered from COVID-19. The V and J genes are TRBV7-2 and TRBJ1-3; D remains unclear. CDR3 coding DNA: TGTGCCAGCAGCTTAGTTCCCCCAGGCACGGGAAACACCATATATTTT. It translates to CASSLVPPGTGNTIYF.